This entry features one T cell receptor (beta chain) sequence. What it binds is not known. Attached unique molecular identifiers marked individual cDNA molecules. TCRdb re-called the 5' RACE reads through MiXCR, storing one row per CDR3 protein. The table includes about 76,000 distinct CDR3 sequences, approximately 11% detected once. This sample is drawn from a study of early T cells in non-severe SARS-CoV-2 infection. Study details: The sequenced material was bulk RNA from unsorted whole blood, and its chains were unpaired.

Deletions cut 7 bases from V and 5 bases from J, with 14 bases between. This CDR3 spans 13 amino acids. Broader study findings: Matching results from VDJdb favored anti-spike CD8 responses, leaving private and CD4 specificities undetected.

This sequence was found in an adult who was a healthcare worker with PCR-confirmed SARS-CoV-2 infection or an uninfected control (not recorded which). V usage is TRBV12-3 or TRBV12-4 and J usage is TRBJ2-5, with no clear D. Sequenced input: whole blood. CDR3 protein: CASTIAWWETQYF. The CDR3 DNA reads as TGTGCCAGCACCATTGCTTGGTGGGAGACCCAGTACTTC.